This T cell receptor (beta chain) was identified in a study of cytomegalovirus exposure and HLA in healthy donors. Findings and caveats of the study: It was about 150 TCR beta chains that were listed as cytomegalovirus-associated.

With 60 Vbeta and 13 Jbeta primers, the PCR was carried out. Using immunoSEQ multiplex PCR, the repertoire was profiled, and TCRdb retains in-frame clones only, with some absent. The sample contains roughly 250,000 clones, 75% to 85% of which appear only once. Germline loops: CDR1 MGHRA, CDR2 YSYEKL. V gave up 2 bases and J gave up 0 bases, with 10 bases separating them. The CDR3 consists of 15 residues. About this clone itself: Its specificity is not known.

The source is a girl aged 2-9 years in good health and CMV-seronegative. The sample comprised PBMCs. The chain recombines TRBV4-1 with TRBJ2-5; D is possibly TRBD2 (5 bases). The CDR3 protein is CASSQFGADQETQYF. CDR3 sequence (DNA): TGCGCCAGCAGCCAATTCGGAGCGGACCAAGAGACCCAGTACTTC.